The T cell receptor (beta chain) described here comes from a study of blood T cell repertoires in COVID-19. V lost 3 bases to trimming and J lost 4 bases; unmatched junction nucleotides: 5. Germline lookup yields CDR1 LNHDA and CDR2 SQIVND (reference sequence). This CDR3 region has 14 residues. Authors' data handling: It was from reference gene primer amplification that nucleated cell counts were estimated. This table comes from immunoSEQ multiplex PCR, and its TCRdb copy is limited to in-frame clones, with some not included. The D gene and trimming were derived from the DNA, and the V and J assignments and clone size from that table. The table lists about 240,000 clones, more than 85% of them singletons, with about 4% in the top ten. Clinical history reported by participants formed the basis on which cohorts were assigned.

The clonotype comes from a woman under 40 who had recovered from COVID-19. The V call is TRBV19, the J call TRBJ1-1; 7 nucleotides agree with TRBD1. The sample taken for sequencing was PBMCs or T cells enriched from blood (not recorded which). The CDR3 DNA follows: TGTGCCAGTAGTATTCAGGGGGGCGGCACTGAAGCTTTCTTT. Its translation is CASSIQGGGTEAFF.